These 9 T cell receptor beta chains were all obtained from the same sample, sequenced in a study of vaccination effects on CD4 cells after COVID-19. Sequencing in the ViraFEST assay came after antigen-specific CD4+ T cells had been expanded with viral peptide pools, which were used to stimulate PBMC. After around nine days in culture, the CD4+ T cells were isolated. None of these healthy vaccinees had been infected with SARS-CoV-2 before vaccination. What these receptors recognize is not known. The repertoire was sequenced with immunoSEQ multiplex PCR; TCRdb's copy has only in-frame clones and lacks some. The sample yields tens of thousands of clones, around 72% seen once. The material sequenced was CD4+ T cells from PBMCs cultured with SARS-CoV-2 spike peptides, taken before COVID-19 vaccination. The receptors were sampled from a human donor who received a COVID-19 vaccine.

This chain joins TRBV7-3 and TRBJ2-3; the D is unclear. Germline loops: CDR1 SGHTA, CDR2 FQGTGA. The CDR3 is 14 amino acids. The V end lost 8 bases, the J end lost 1 base, and 13 bases lay between the germline ends. The CDR3 DNA reads TGTGCCAGCCGACGCACGGCAGGCACAGATACGCAGTATTTT. It specifies CASRRTAGTDTQYF.

J is TRBJ2-1 and V is TRBV7-2, with 9 nucleotides matching TRBD2. The CDR3 is 16 residues long. The J segment lost 9 bases and the V segment lost 5 bases, leaving 14 bases of the junction unmatched. Germline V gives CDR1 SGHTA, CDR2 FQGNSA. The CDR3, as DNA: TGTGCCAGCAGCACCCAGACTAGCGGCCGGCTAGGTGAGCAGTTCTTC. Protein: CASSTQTSGRLGEQFF. Full variable domain (remainder filled in from reference TRBV7-2 and TRBJ2-1): GAGVSQSPSNKVTEKGKDVELRCDPISGHTALYWYRQSLGQGLEFLIYFQGNSAPDKSGLPSDRFSAERTGGSVSTLTIQRTQQEDSAVYLCASSTQTSGRLGEQFFGPGTRLTVL.

The V and J genes are TRBV5-8 and TRBJ2-1; D could derive from TRBD1 or TRBD2 (6 bases each). The CDR3 is made up of 14 amino acids. Trimming shortened V by 6 bases and J by 1 base, and 11 bases separated the two germline ends. Germline CDR1 SGHTS, CDR2 YDEGEE. CDR3 loop: CASNKGGSYNEQFF. DNA for the CDR3: TGTGCCAGCAATAAGGGGGGATCCTACAATGAGCAGTTCTTC.

The chain employs TRBV2 and TRBJ2-7, with 10 positions matching TRBD2. The CDR3 runs to 14 residues. CDR1 and CDR2 from the germline V gene are SNHLY and FYNNEI. J lost 3 bases, V lost 8 bases, and 7 bases had no gene match. CDR3 DNA sequence: TGTGCCAGCTTCGGGACTAGCGAGATCTACGAGCAGTACTTC. Amino acid sequence: CASFGTSEIYEQYF.

This chain uses TRBV4-3 with TRBJ1-3, with D possibly being TRBD1 (6 bases). The length of the CDR3 is 17 residues. The germline V gene encodes CDR1 LGHNA and CDR2 YSLEER. Trimming took off 0 bases at V and 4 bases at J, with 16 bases between the two ends. In nucleotides, the CDR3 is TGCGCCAGCAGCCAAGACAGGGGTAAAAACGCCGGAAACACCATATATTTT. Translated: CASSQDRGKNAGNTIYF.

The chain links TRBV19 to TRBJ1-3, with 10 positions matching TRBD1. V lost 5 bases, J lost 3 bases, and 7 bases stayed unmatched. The CDR3 runs 16 residues. Looked up from germline, CDR1 is LNHDA and CDR2 is SQIVND (reference sequence). This CDR3 is CASSPHGTGDGNTIYF. CDR3 nucleotides: TGTGCCAGTAGTCCGCATGGGACAGGGGATGGAAACACCATATATTTT.

This clone was observed a single time. Germline and junction disagree at one end, which may indicate a read error. This chain links TRBV29-1 with TRBJ2-3; no clear D gene. The CDR3 loop spans 15 amino acids. In germline, CDR1 is SQVTM, CDR2 ANQGSEA. This CDR3 is CSVEQLLLSTNTQYF. The CDR3 DNA follows: TGCAGCGTTGAGCAGCTTCTGCTCTCCACAAATACGCAGTATTTT.

The chain links TRBV24-1 to TRBJ2-1; a weak D match, TRBD1 (6 bases). From germline, CDR1 is KGHDR and CDR2 SFDVKD. This CDR3 has 16 amino acids. Trimming cost V 2 bases and J 6 bases, with 16 bases left between them. The CDR3 nucleotides are TGTGCCACCAGTGATTCCCCTCCAGGGGCCCCCAATGAGCAGTTCTTC. This sequence encodes CATSDSPPGAPNEQFF.

The V call is TRBV7-8, the J call TRBJ1-1; D unclear. The V gene's germline CDR1 is SGHVS and CDR2 FQNEAQ. The V end was cut by 0 bases, the J end by 2 bases, with 10 bases between. CDR3 size: 15 residues. CDR3 sequence: CASSLAPGGNTEAFF. The CDR3 DNA reads TGTGCCAGCAGCTTAGCGCCGGGAGGCAACACTGAAGCTTTCTTT.